This note documents a single T cell receptor (beta chain) sequence. What it binds is unknown. This sample is drawn from a study of circulating and synovial CD4+ cells in juvenile arthritis. Points from the study as a whole: Compared with bulk blood, circulating pathogenic-like lymphocytes shared substantially more CDR3 sequences with synovial T cells.

The table came from immunoSEQ multiplex PCR; TCRdb's copy has only in-frame clones and leaves some out. The data hold around 32,000 clones, with roughly 96% observed a single time. The CDR3 spans 13 residues. V was shortened by 4 bases and J by 6 bases, with 15 bases between the two germline ends. Germline CDR1 is GTSNPN and CDR2 is SVGIG (reference sequence). The J gene is TRBJ1-1, the V gene TRBV30; D not certain. The source material was CD4+ T cells from blood. The sequence derives from a human donor with juvenile idiopathic arthritis. In nucleotides, the CDR3 is TGTGCCTGGAAGCGGGGTTTGATAGCTGAAGCTTTCTTT. The encoded protein is CAWKRGLIAEAFF.